The sample holds many counts of the clone carrying this TCR beta chain. Its antigen is currently unknown. This specimen comes from a study of CD8 T cells in ankylosing spondylitis. Overall study results and limits: Some motif variants had been reported before (in reactive arthritis synovial fluid and blood). According to the report, clones linked to the disease were significantly enriched in matched synovial fluid samples taken from ankylosing spondylitis patients. Peripheral blood samples showed relatively rare disease-linked clones, and these clones were CD8+.

Quantitative molecular-barcoded 5'-RACE generated the TCR beta libraries. In TCRdb, the 5' RACE reads were re-called with MiXCR into one record per CDR3 protein. The table has fewer than 250,000 distinct CDR3 sequences, over 9.5% seen once; the top ten hold about 2.8%. Sequencing was done on a sample of blood, either unsorted or a sorted T cell fraction (not recorded which). The clonotype originates from a male donor with ankylosing spondylitis or in good health (not recorded which).

The CDR3, as DNA: TGCAGCGTTCCGGGGCGTAGCGGGGAGGGCACCGGGGAGCTGTTTTTT. This codes for CSVPGRSGEGTGELFF. V gene TRBV29-1 combines with J gene TRBJ2-2; 8 nucleotides agree with TRBD2. In germline, CDR1 is SQVTM, CDR2 ANQGSEA. V shed 5 bases and J 4 bases; nucleotides not matched to a gene: 12. This CDR3 contains 16 residues.